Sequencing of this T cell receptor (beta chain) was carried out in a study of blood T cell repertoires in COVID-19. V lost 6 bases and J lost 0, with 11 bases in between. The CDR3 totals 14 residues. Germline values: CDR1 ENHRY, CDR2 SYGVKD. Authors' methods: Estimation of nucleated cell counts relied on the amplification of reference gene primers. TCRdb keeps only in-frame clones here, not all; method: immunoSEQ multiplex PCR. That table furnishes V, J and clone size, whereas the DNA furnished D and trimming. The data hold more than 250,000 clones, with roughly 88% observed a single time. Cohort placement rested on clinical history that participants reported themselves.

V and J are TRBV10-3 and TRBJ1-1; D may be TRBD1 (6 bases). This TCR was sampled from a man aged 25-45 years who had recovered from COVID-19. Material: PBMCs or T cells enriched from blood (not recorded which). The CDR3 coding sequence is TGTGCCATCAGCCAAACAGGGCTGAACACTGAAGCTTTCTTT. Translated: CAISQTGLNTEAFF.